These 32 T cell receptor beta chains share one sample of origin, sequenced in a study of cytomegalovirus exposure and HLA in healthy donors. Both 60 Vbeta primers and 13 Jbeta primers went into the PCR. TCRdb's copy holds only in-frame clones and misses some; the assay was immunoSEQ multiplex PCR. This sample lists tens of thousands of clones; its ten largest clones have more than 10%. Source material: PBMCs. Source of these receptors: a woman younger than 45 in good health and CMV-seropositive.

V gene TRBV14 combines with J gene TRBJ1-2, with D unresolved. The germline V gene encodes CDR1 SGHDN and CDR2 FVKESK. The germline V and J ends were trimmed by 1 base and 4 bases, with 7 bases remaining between them. CDR3 length: 13 amino acids. As DNA, the CDR3 is TGTGCCAGCAGCCAAGGACTCCGCTATGGCTACACCTTC. Its protein product is CASSQGLRYGYTF.

This chain links TRBV6-1 with TRBJ2-7; 8 bases map to TRBD1. Unmatched junction bases numbered 8, after V lost 1 base and J lost 0 bases. Germline assignment: CDR1 MNHNS and CDR2 SASEGT. CDR3 size: 17 residues. The CDR3 spells CASSEDFWTGNSYEQYF. The CDR3, as DNA: TGTGCCAGCAGTGAAGACTTCTGGACAGGGAACTCCTACGAGCAGTACTTC.

The V and J genes are TRBV30 and TRBJ2-3, with 11 bases matching TRBD2. This CDR3 region has 14 residues. From germline, CDR1 is GTSNPN and CDR2 SVGIG (reference sequence). Trimming cost V 5 bases and J 7 bases; bases outside gene matches: 8. The CDR3 coding sequence is TGTGCCTGGCTTACTAGCGGGGGCACGAATACGCAGTATTTT. This codes for CAWLTSGGTNTQYF.

The chain employs TRBV5-1 and TRBJ2-1, with D tentatively TRBD1 (5 bases). Per the germline V gene, CDR1 is SGHRS and CDR2 is YFSETQ. The CDR3 covers 13 residues. Trimming cost V 2 bases and J 9 bases, with 12 bases left between them. CDR3 coding DNA: TGCGCCAGCAGCTTTGAAGGGGCAGGTGAGCAGTTCTTC. This codes for CASSFEGAGEQFF.

The chain combines TRBV19 with TRBJ2-1; 8 bases are shared with TRBD1. Germline V CDR1 and CDR2: LNHDA, SQIVND (reference sequence). CDR3 length: 12 amino acids. After removal of 8 bases from V and 7 bases from J, the junction contained 4 bases not matched to a gene. The CDR3 here is CASDRGGNEQFF. CDR3 DNA: TGTGCCAGTGACAGGGGCGGAAATGAGCAGTTCTTC. The entire variable domain, with the rest obtained from reference TRBV19 and TRBJ2-1, is as follows: DGGITQSPKYLFRKEGQNVTLSCEQNLNHDAMYWYRQDPGQGLRLIYYSQIVNDFQKGDIAEGYSVSREKKESFPLTVTSAQKNPTAFYLCASDRGGNEQFFGPGTRLTVL.

The chain joins TRBV9 to TRBJ1-6, with no clear D. V was shortened by 4 bases and J by 5 bases, with 13 bases between the two germline ends. Germline V gives CDR1 SGDLS, CDR2 YYNGEE. The CDR3 covers 15 residues. CDR3 region: CASSPFDMDNSPLHF. CDR3 DNA: TGTGCCAGCAGCCCATTCGACATGGATAATTCACCCCTCCACTTT.

The V and J genes are TRBV7-2 and TRBJ2-7; D not resolved. The germline gives CDR1 SGHTA, CDR2 FQGNSA. The CDR3 extends over 13 amino acids. Deletions cut 3 bases from V and 3 bases from J, with 9 bases between. The CDR3 DNA is TGTGCCAGCAGCTTTAGATCGCGCTACGAGCAGTACTTC. Encoded protein: CASSFRSRYEQYF. The complete variable domain, with remaining parts taken from reference TRBV7-2 and TRBJ2-7, reads GAGVSQSPSNKVTEKGKDVELRCDPISGHTALYWYRQSLGQGLEFLIYFQGNSAPDKSGLPSDRFSAERTGGSVSTLTIQRTQQEDSAVYLCASSFRSRYEQYFGPGTRLTVT.

The chain employs TRBV7-2 and TRBJ2-7; 9 bases align to TRBD1. Germline trimming cut 4 bases from V and 7 bases from J; bases unmatched to any gene: 5. CDR3 length: 13 amino acids. The germline V gene has CDR1 SGHTA and CDR2 FQGNSA. In nucleotides, the CDR3 is TGTGCCAGCAGCTACAGGGGGCGTGAGGAGCAGTACTTC. Translated, it gives CASSYRGREEQYF.

This chain links TRBV2 with TRBJ1-2; D remains unclear. Trimming took off 6 bases at V and 4 bases at J, with 9 bases between the two ends. Germline CDR1 SNHLY, CDR2 FYNNEI. This CDR3 comprises 12 residues. CDR3 DNA sequence: TGTGCCAGCAGGGACTCTACCTATGGCTACACCTTC. This sequence encodes CASRDSTYGYTF. Based on the CDR3 plus reference TRBV2 and TRBJ1-2, the full variable domain is EPEVTQTPSHQVTQMGQEVILRCVPISNHLYFYWYRQILGQKVEFLVSFYNNEISEKSEIFDDQFSVERPDGSNFTLKIRSTKLEDSAMYFCASRDSTYGYTFGSGTRLTVV.

The rearrangement joins TRBV11-3 to TRBJ2-6, with D tentatively TRBD1 (6 bases). CDR1 is SGHNT and CDR2 is YENEEA in the germline V gene. This CDR3 spans 15 amino acids. The V gene lost 6 bases and the J gene lost 3 bases, with 12 bases spanning the gap. CDR3 nucleotides: TGTGCCAGCAGTAACAGGGTCAATGGGGCCAACGTCCTGACTTTC. The encoded protein is CASSNRVNGANVLTF.

This chain links TRBV7-9 with TRBJ1-1; TRBD1 matches 8 bases. The CDR3 contains 14 residues. The V gene's germline CDR1 is SEHNR and CDR2 FQNEAQ (reference sequence). V shed 3 bases, J shed 3 bases, and the junction held 3 bases outside the gene matches. The CDR3 sequence is CASSLPGGHTEAFF. Here the CDR3 DNA reads TGTGCCAGCAGCTTGCCAGGGGGCCACACTGAAGCTTTCTTT.

The chain links TRBV9 to TRBJ1-2, with 9 positions matching TRBD1. The CDR3 sequence is 14 residues long. Germline trimming cut 2 bases from V and 2 bases from J; bases unmatched to any gene: 1. CDR1 SGDLS and CDR2 YYNGEE come from the germline V gene. The CDR3 nucleotides are TGTGCCAGCAGCGTGGACAGGGGAAACTATGGCTACACCTTC. This translates into CASSVDRGNYGYTF.

The V gene is TRBV19, the J gene TRBJ1-2; TRBD1 matches 7 bases. The CDR3 contains 14 residues. Unmatched junction bases numbered 8, after V lost 5 bases and J lost 5 bases. Germline V lookup: CDR1 LNHDA, CDR2 SQIVND (reference sequence). CDR3 protein: CASSATGRGYGYTF. CDR3 coding DNA: TGTGCCAGTAGTGCGACAGGGAGAGGGTATGGCTACACCTTC.

This chain joins TRBV5-6 and TRBJ2-3, with D possibly TRBD2 on 6 matching bases. Germline CDR1 reads SGHDT; CDR2 reads YYEEEE. The CDR3 contains 13 residues. With 6 bases removed from V and 4 bases from J, the gap between germline ends came to 12 bases. Here the CDR3 DNA reads TGTGCCAGCAACCGGAGGGTCCCAGATACGCAGTATTTT. This encodes CASNRRVPDTQYF.

With regard to this clone: A read error may account for a junction end that differs from germline. V is TRBV7-7 and J is TRBJ2-5; 9 nucleotides line up with TRBD1. Germline CDR1 SSHAT, CDR2 FNYEAQ (reference sequence). CDR3 length: 14 residues. Here the CDR3 reads CASSLDRGQETQYF. The CDR3 region has the DNA TGTGCTAGCAGCTTGGACAGGGGCCAAGAGACCCAGTACTTC.

The chain links TRBV20-1 to TRBJ1-1, with D uncertain. V was pared by 0 bases and J by 12 bases, with 8 bases between. CDR3 length equals 10 residues. Germline lookup yields CDR1 DFQATT and CDR2 SNEGSKA (reference sequence). The CDR3 DNA sequence: TGCAGTGCTAGAGATGATGGCACTTTCTTT. This gives the protein CSARDDGTFF.

This chain links TRBV27 with TRBJ2-5; D is possibly TRBD1 (6 bases). Germline V lookup: CDR1 MNHEY, CDR2 SMNVEV (reference sequence). The length of the CDR3 is 15 residues. Trimming pared 5 bases from V and 4 bases from J, leaving 17 bases between. The CDR3, as DNA: TGTGCCAGCAGTACAGGGTCATCTCGTAGAGAGACCCAGTACTTC. This gives the protein CASSTGSSRRETQYF.

V gene TRBV5-6 combines with J gene TRBJ1-1; 8 bases are shared with TRBD1. CDR3 size: 17 residues. The germline CDR1 and CDR2 sequences are SGHDT and YYEEEE. V lost 2 bases and J lost 0; bases outside the gene matches: 9. CDR3 nucleotide sequence: TGTGCCAGCAGCTTAGAATTGACAGGGGTCATGAACACTGAAGCTTTCTTT. Its translation is CASSLELTGVMNTEAFF.

The chain joins TRBV18 to TRBJ2-1; 7 bases fit TRBD2. With 0 bases clipped from V and 5 bases from J, the junction kept 4 bases outside the gene matches. The CDR3 covers 15 residues. Per germline, CDR1 KGHSH and CDR2 LQKENI. CDR3 nucleotide sequence: TGTGCCAGCTCACCACCATCAGGGAGGGACAATGAGCAGTTCTTC. Protein: CASSPPSGRDNEQFF.

The V call is TRBV29-1, the J call TRBJ2-7, with D possibly TRBD2 on 7 matching bases. V dropped 4 bases and J dropped 5 bases, with 18 bases sitting between them. Germline loops: CDR1 SQVTM, CDR2 ANQGSEA. This CDR3 is built from 14 residues. CDR3 in amino acids: CSVGGGSGADEQYF. CDR3 coding DNA: TGCAGCGTTGGGGGGGGCTCTGGGGCAGACGAGCAGTACTTC.

V gene TRBV5-1 combines with J gene TRBJ1-2, with unresolved D. CDR1 and CDR2 from the germline V gene are SGHRS and YFSETQ. This CDR3 contains 13 residues. The V and J ends lost 0 bases and 7 bases respectively, with 10 bases between them. The CDR3 region is CASSLAEGFGYTF. The CDR3 DNA reads TGCGCCAGCAGCTTGGCCGAGGGTTTTGGCTACACCTTC.

This chain links TRBV6-1 with TRBJ2-7, with a tentative D call TRBD1 (6 bases). The ends were cut back, 6 bases at V and 2 bases at J, with 14 bases in the middle. This CDR3 is built from 14 residues. The germline CDR1 and CDR2 sequences are MNHNS and SASEGT. This CDR3 reads CASSPGHATYEQYF. The CDR3 region has the DNA TGTGCCAGCAGCCCGGGACACGCAACCTACGAGCAGTACTTC.

The chain recombines TRBV6-5 with TRBJ1-1; D uncertain. This CDR3 has 11 amino acids. Germline assignment: CDR1 MNHEY and CDR2 SVGAGI. Trimming pared 7 bases from V and 5 bases from J, leaving 8 bases between. The CDR3 coding sequence is TGTGCCAGCATCCGAGGGACTGAAGCTTTCTTT. This encodes CASIRGTEAFF.

The chain has TRBV19 and TRBJ1-1; TRBD1 agrees at 12 bases. Trimming took 10 bases from V and 4 from J; bases not matched to a gene: 4. There are 13 residues in the CDR3. Germline assignment: CDR1 LNHDA and CDR2 SQIVND (reference sequence). In DNA, the CDR3 is TGTGCCACCCGGGACAGGGGGCTCACTGAAGCTTTCTTT. Translated: CATRDRGLTEAFF.

The genes are TRBV1 and TRBJ2-7; the table's D call, TRBD1, has no DNA check behind it. TRBV1 is deemed a pseudogene. The CDR3 has 16 residues. CDR3: CTSSQDGDRVIYEQYF. The CDR3 DNA follows: TGCACCAGCAGCCAAGATGGGGACAGGGTGATCTACGAGCAGTACTTC.

This chain links TRBV10-3 with TRBJ2-3, with TRBD2 matching over 9 bases. Germline CDR1 reads ENHRY; CDR2 reads SYGVKD. V trimming: 10 bases; J trimming: 0 bases; junction bases outside the gene matches: 5. The CDR3 extends over 14 amino acids. The CDR3, as DNA: TGTGCCAGCATAGCGGGGGCTAGCACAGATACGCAGTATTTT. It encodes CASIAGASTDTQYF.

The chain recombines TRBV9 with TRBJ2-2; 7 nucleotides line up with TRBD2. With V trimmed by 5 bases and J by 5 bases, 15 bases remained unmatched. This CDR3 has 17 residues. The germline gives CDR1 SGDLS, CDR2 YYNGEE. In DNA form, the CDR3 reads TGTGCCAGCAGTCCGGGAAGACTAGCCCTGGGTACCGGGGAGCTGTTTTTT. It yields the protein CASSPGRLALGTGELFF.

This chain joins TRBV30 and TRBJ2-7, with TRBD1 identical over 7 bases. This CDR3 comprises 13 residues. The V segment lost 1 base and the J segment 9 bases; nucleotides outside the gene matches: 9. Germline V lookup: CDR1 GTSNPN, CDR2 SVGIG (reference sequence). CDR3 sequence: CAWSETGPLRQYF. The CDR3 DNA follows: TGTGCCTGGAGTGAGACAGGGCCCCTACGGCAGTACTTC. Full variable domain (missing parts from reference TRBV30 and TRBJ2-7): SQTIHQWPATLVQPVGSPLSLECTVEGTSNPNLYWYRQAAGRGLQLLFYSVGIGQISSEVPQNLSASRPQDRQFILSSKKLLLSDSGFYLCAWSETGPLRQYFGPGTRLTVT.

Remarks on this clone: Other DNA sequences in this sample translate to the same CDR3. The chain is built from TRBV19 and TRBJ2-1; the match to TRBD2 covers 8 bases. CDR3 size: 14 residues. Losses at the gene ends were 3 bases for V and 6 bases for J; bases not matched to a gene: 4. Germline CDR1 is LNHDA and CDR2 is SQIVND (reference sequence). The CDR3 sequence is CASSMGLEGNEQFF. The CDR3 nucleotides read TGTGCCAGTAGTATGGGACTAGAAGGCAATGAGCAGTTCTTC.

J is TRBJ2-7 and V is TRBV13; 8 nucleotides line up with TRBD2. Germline V gives CDR1 PRHDT, CDR2 FYEKMQ (reference sequence). J lost 2 bases, V lost 0 bases, and 3 bases had no gene match. This CDR3 comprises 15 residues. The CDR3 DNA is TGTGCCAGCAGCTTAGGGCGGGGGGTTACCTACGAGCAGTACTTC. Its translation is CASSLGRGVTYEQYF.

This sequence joins TRBV6-1 and TRBJ2-5; possibly TRBD2 for D (6 bases). This CDR3 is built from 11 residues. CDR1 and CDR2 from the germline V gene are MNHNS and SASEGT. CDR3 loop: CAGGARGTQYF. CDR3 nucleotides: TGTGCAGGAGGGGCTAGAGGAACCCAGTACTTC.

This chain uses TRBV27 with TRBJ2-3, with 8 bases identical to TRBD2. The V gene's germline CDR1 is MNHEY and CDR2 SMNVEV (reference sequence). The CDR3 length is 19 residues. The V segment lost 6 bases and the J segment 2 bases; nucleotides outside the gene matches: 19. In DNA form, the CDR3 reads TGTGCCAGCAGCGATTACGGGCGGGGACGCGGGGGGTTCACAGATACGCAGTATTTT. Protein sequence: CASSDYGRGRGGFTDTQYF.